Reported below is one T cell receptor (beta chain). Its antigen remains unknown. This sample stems from a study of T cell repertoires in cytomegalovirus infection. About the study: Public TCR beta signatures marked donors with CMV infection and the matching HLA.

TCRdb re-called the reads through MiXCR, storing one row per CDR3 protein. This sample has around 300,000 distinct CDR3 sequences, with roughly 25% found just once. Germline V CDR1 and CDR2: LNHDA, SQIVND (reference sequence). There are 14 residues in the CDR3. The V gene lost 3 bases and the J gene lost 2 bases, with 8 bases spanning the gap. J is TRBJ1-3 and V is TRBV19; the D gene is possibly TRBD1 (5 bases). The receptor comes from a human donor in good health (CMV status not recorded). Some clones in this sample may be carry-over from other donors' samples. The sample was cultured PBMCs, taken from culture after CMV antigen stimulation. The CDR3 loop reads CASSMGPTGNTIYF. CDR3 DNA: TGTGCCAGTAGTATGGGGCCTACTGGAAACACCATATATTTT.